What follows describes a single T cell receptor (beta chain). This entry is derived from a study of blood T cell repertoires in COVID-19. About the study: Material from acute and convalescent COVID-19 was sourced from the United States, Italy and Spain. PBMCs, B-cell-depleted T cells, or T cells provided the cDNA or gDNA that made up the material.

Original processing methods: Amplification of reference gene primers provided the estimated nucleated cell counts. The repertoire was sequenced with immunoSEQ multiplex PCR; TCRdb's copy has only in-frame clones and lacks some. V, J and clone size are taken as reported in that table, and D and trimming were inferred from the DNA itself. The profile shows about 75,000 clones, 87% of them singletons. The V segment lost 5 bases and the J segment 10 bases; nucleotides outside the gene matches: 11. The CDR3 covers 14 residues. Germline values: CDR1 SGHVS, CDR2 FQNEAQ. The sample taken for sequencing was peripheral blood. This TCR was recovered from a woman aged 50 to 60 with acute or convalescent COVID-19. The chain has TRBV7-8 and TRBJ1-1; 9 bases are a match to TRBD1. The CDR3 reads CASSPDRGFIIAFF. CDR3 nucleotide sequence: TGTGCCAGCAGCCCCGACAGGGGGTTTATTATAGCTTTCTTT. The full variable domain, in which reference TRBV7-8 and TRBJ1-1 provide the parts outside the CDR3, is GAGVSQSPRYKVAKRGQDVALRCDPISGHVSLFWYQQALGQGPEFLTYFQNEAQLDKSGLPSDRFFAERPEGSVSTLKIQRTQQEDSAVYLCASSPDRGFIIAFFGQGTRLTVV.